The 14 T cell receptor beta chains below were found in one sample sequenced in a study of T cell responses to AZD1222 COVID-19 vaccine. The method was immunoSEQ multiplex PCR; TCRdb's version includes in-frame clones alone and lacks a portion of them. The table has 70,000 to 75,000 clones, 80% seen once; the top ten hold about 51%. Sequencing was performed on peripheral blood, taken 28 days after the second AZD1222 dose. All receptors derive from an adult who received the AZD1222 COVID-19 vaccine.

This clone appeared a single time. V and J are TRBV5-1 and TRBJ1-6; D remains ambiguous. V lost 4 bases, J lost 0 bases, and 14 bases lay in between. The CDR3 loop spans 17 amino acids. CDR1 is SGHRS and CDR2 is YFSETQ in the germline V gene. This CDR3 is CASSPYSASSYNSPLHF. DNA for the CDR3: TGCGCCAGCAGCCCGTACTCAGCGAGCTCCTATAATTCACCCCTCCACTTT.

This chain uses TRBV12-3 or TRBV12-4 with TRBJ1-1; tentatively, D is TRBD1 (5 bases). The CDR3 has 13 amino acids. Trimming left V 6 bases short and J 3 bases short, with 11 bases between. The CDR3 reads CASRERGDTEAFF. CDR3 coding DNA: TGTGCCAGCAGGGAAAGGGGCGACACTGAAGCTTTCTTT.

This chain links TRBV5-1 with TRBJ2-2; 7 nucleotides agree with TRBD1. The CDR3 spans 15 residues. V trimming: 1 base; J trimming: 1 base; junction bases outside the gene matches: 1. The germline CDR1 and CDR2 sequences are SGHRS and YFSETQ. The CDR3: CASSLRTGNTGELFF. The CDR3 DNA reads TGCGCCAGCAGCTTGAGGACAGGGAACACCGGGGAGCTGTTTTTT.

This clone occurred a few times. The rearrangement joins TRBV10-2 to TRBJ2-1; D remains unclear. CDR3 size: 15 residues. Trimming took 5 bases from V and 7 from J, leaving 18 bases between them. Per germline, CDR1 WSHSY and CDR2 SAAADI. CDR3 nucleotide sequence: TGCGCCAGCAGTATAAACCGGGCCTTGTGGAATGAGCAGTTCTTC. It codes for CASSINRALWNEQFF.

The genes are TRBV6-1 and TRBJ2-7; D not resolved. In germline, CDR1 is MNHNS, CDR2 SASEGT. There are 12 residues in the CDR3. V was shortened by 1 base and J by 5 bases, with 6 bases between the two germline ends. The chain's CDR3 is CASSEDMHEQYF. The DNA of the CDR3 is TGTGCCAGCAGTGAAGACATGCACGAGCAGTACTTC.

The CDR3 region has the DNA TGTGCCAGCAGGGGAACATCGAGCTCCTACGAGCAGTACTTC. The encoded protein is CASRGTSSSYEQYF. The V call is TRBV6-5, the J call TRBJ2-7; D is unresolved. Per the germline V gene, CDR1 is MNHEY and CDR2 is SVGAGI. This CDR3 contains 14 residues. The V end was cut by 6 bases, the J end by 0 bases, with 12 bases between.

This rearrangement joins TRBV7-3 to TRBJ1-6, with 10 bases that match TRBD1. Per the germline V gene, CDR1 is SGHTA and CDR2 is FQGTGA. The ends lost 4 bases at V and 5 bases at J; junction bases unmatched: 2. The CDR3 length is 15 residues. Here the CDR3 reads CASSSTGGNNSPLHF. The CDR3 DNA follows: TGTGCCAGCAGCTCGACAGGGGGCAATAATTCACCCCTCCACTTT. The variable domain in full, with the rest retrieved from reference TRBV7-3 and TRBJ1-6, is GAGVSQTPSNKVTEKGKYVELRCDPISGHTALYWYRQSLGQGPEFLIYFQGTGAADDSGLPNDRFFAVRPEGSVSTLKIQRTERGDSAVYLCASSSTGGNNSPLHFGNGTRLTVT.

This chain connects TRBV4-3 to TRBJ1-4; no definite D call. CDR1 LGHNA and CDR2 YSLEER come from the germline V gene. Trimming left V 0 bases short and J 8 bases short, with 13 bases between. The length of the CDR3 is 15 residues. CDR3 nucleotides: TGCGCCAGCAGCCAAGAGGGCCTCCTCGGAGAAAAACTGTTTTTT. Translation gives CASSQEGLLGEKLFF.

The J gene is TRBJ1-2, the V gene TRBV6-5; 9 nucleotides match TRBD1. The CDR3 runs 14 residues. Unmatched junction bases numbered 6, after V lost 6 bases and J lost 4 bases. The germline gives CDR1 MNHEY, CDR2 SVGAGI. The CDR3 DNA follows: TGTGCCAGCAGCCCGACAGGGGGGTTCTATGGCTACACCTTC. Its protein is CASSPTGGFYGYTF.

The CDR3 loop reads CASRVFDGELFF. The CDR3 DNA reads TGTGCCAGCAGGGTCTTTGACGGGGAGCTGTTTTTT. The rearrangement uses TRBV28 and TRBJ2-2; no reliable D call. The CDR3 spans 12 residues. The V end lost 6 bases, the J end lost 7 bases, and 9 bases lay between the germline ends. In germline, CDR1 is MDHEN, CDR2 SYDVKM. The whole variable domain, remainder taken from reference TRBV28 and TRBJ2-2, is DVKVTQSSRYLVKRTGEKVFLECVQDMDHENMFWYRQDPGLGLRLIYFSYDVKMKEKGDIPEGYSVSREKKERFSLILESASTNQTSMYLCASRVFDGELFFGEGSRLTVL.

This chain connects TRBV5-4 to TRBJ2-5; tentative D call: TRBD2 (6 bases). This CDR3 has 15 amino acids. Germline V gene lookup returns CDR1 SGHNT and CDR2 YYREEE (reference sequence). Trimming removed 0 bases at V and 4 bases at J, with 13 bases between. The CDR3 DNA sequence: TGTGCCAGCAGCTTGGCCGGGAGCTTCGGAGAGACCCAGTACTTC. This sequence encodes CASSLAGSFGETQYF.

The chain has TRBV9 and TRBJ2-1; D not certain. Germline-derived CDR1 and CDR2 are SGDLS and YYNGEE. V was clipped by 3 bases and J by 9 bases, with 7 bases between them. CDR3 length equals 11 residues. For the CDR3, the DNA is TGTGCCAGCAGCGCCCACGGTGAGCAGTTCTTC. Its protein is CASSAHGEQFF.

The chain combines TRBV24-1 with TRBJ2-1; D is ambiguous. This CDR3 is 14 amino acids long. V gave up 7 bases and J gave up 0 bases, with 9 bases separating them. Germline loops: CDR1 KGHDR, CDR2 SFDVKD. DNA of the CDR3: TGTGCCACCAGCCTGGGCAGCTCCTACAATGAGCAGTTCTTC. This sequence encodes CATSLGSSYNEQFF.

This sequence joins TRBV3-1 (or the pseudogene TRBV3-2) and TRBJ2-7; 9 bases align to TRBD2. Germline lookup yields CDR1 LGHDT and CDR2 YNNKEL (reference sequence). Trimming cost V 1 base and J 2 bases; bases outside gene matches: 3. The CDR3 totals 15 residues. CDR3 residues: CASSQGLAVTYEQYF. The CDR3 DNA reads TGTGCCAGCAGCCAAGGACTAGCGGTAACCTACGAGCAGTACTTC.